The rows below give T cell receptor beta chains drawn from one sample of a study of T cells in Graves' hyperthyroidism and ophthalmopathy. Via MiXCR, TCRdb re-called the multiplex PCR reads, giving one row per CDR3 protein. The table shows about 700,000 distinct CDR3 sequences, with around 15% occurring only once. Input material: blood. The source is a woman between 18 and 29 years old with Graves' hyperthyroidism. The CDR3 runs from the conserved cysteine through the conserved F or W. Fields, in order: D gene, clone size, J gene, V gene, CDR3 protein, CDR3 DNA. D genes are given only for firm matches. The size of a clone is reported for some rows only, either as once, few or many, or as a class for expanded clones.

>TRBD1|once|TRBJ2-2|TRBV4-1
CASGDRGLTTGELFF
TGCGCCAGCGGGGACAGGGGGTTAACCACCGGGGAGCTGTTTTTT
>.|few|TRBJ2-7|TRBV4-1
CASTLGGGRVPYEQYF
TGCGCCAGCACGCTTGGGGGGGGGCGAGTACCCTACGAGCAGTACTTC
>.|few|TRBJ2-1|TRBV19
CASSIVLGNEQFF
TGTGCCAGTAGTATAGTCCTGGGGAATGAGCAGTTCTTC
>.|few|TRBJ1-6|TRBV6-9
CASSYAKEYKPFHSPLHF
TGTGCCAGCAGTTATGCGAAGGAATACAAACCTTTTCATTCACCCCTCCACTTT
>TRBD2|many|TRBJ2-3|TRBV24-1
CATSTGPSGRGTDTQYF
TGTGCCACCAGCACCGGCCCCAGCGGGAGAGGCACAGATACGCAGTATTTT
>TRBD2|few|TRBJ2-7|TRBV4-1
CASSLSSGSPTYEQYF
TGCGCCAGCAGCCTTTCTAGCGGGAGTCCTACCTACGAGCAGTACTTC
>TRBD1|.|TRBJ1-5|TRBV30
CAWSRGGPGGQPQHF
TGTGCCTGGAGTCGGGGGGGCCCAGGGGGTCAGCCCCAGCATTTT
>TRBD1|few|TRBJ2-1|TRBV12-3/TRBV12-4
CASSFRLGQGPRGEQFF
TGTGCCAGCAGTTTTAGGTTGGGACAGGGGCCCCGGGGGGAGCAGTTCTTC
>TRBD2|few|TRBJ2-5|TRBV7-6
CASSLVAGSFETQYF
TGTGCCAGCAGCTTAGTAGCGGGGAGTTTTGAGACCCAGTACTTC
>TRBD2|many|TRBJ2-1|TRBV3-1
CASSQEWAGGPNEQFF
TGTGCCAGCAGCCAAGAATGGGCGGGAGGGCCGAATGAGCAGTTCTTC
>.|.|TRBJ2-1|TRBV6-9
CASSYRGDYNEQFF
TGTGCCAGCAGTTACCGTGGGGACTACAATGAGCAGTTCTTC
>.|.|TRBJ1-1|TRBV30
CAWNTPRTGMNTEAFF
TGTGCCTGGAATACCCCGAGGACGGGAATGAACACTGAAGCTTTCTTT
>.|many|TRBJ1-6|TRBV7-8
CASSRSLSSPLHF
TGTGCCAGCAGCAGATCCCTCAGTTCACCCCTCCACTTT
>.|many|TRBJ2-3|TRBV5-1
CASSLTDTQYF
TGTGCCAGCAGCTTAACAGATACGCAGTATTTT
>.|many|TRBJ1-2|TRBV28
CASSSPRRRRYTF
TGTGCCAGCAGTTCCCCGCGCAGGCGCCGCTACACCTTC
>.|few|TRBJ2-1|TRBV13
CASGPRDHKGGEQFF
TGTGCCAGCGGACCCCGGGACCACAAGGGTGGTGAGCAGTTCTTC
>.|few|TRBJ2-2|TRBV12-3/TRBV12-4
CASKTSGTGELFF
TGTGCCAGCAAGACTTCGGGAACCGGGGAGCTGTTTTTT
>.|.|TRBJ1-6|TRBV15
CATSSPGVGIHSPLHF
TGTGCCACCAGCAGCCCGGGGGTGGGAATACATTCACCCCTCCACTTT
>.|many|TRBJ1-1|TRBV30
CAWSLAPKGTEAFF
TGTGCCTGGAGCTTAGCCCCGAAGGGCACTGAAGCTTTCTTT